The 10 T cell receptor beta chains below come from one sample, sequenced in a study of blood T cell repertoires in COVID-19 (dated by TCRdb to the early 2020s). Preparation of the library involved the immunoSEQ multiplex PCR assay. TCRdb re-hosts the immuneACCESS table, in-frame sequences only. Its copies lack some clones; in the studies checked, an unresolved V gene accounts for under half of them, and the cause for the rest is not known. The sample table records 55,000 to 65,000 clones; 60% to 85% of these occur just once. In total, the top ten clones hold 2.5% to 3.5% of the sample. The specimen was peripheral blood. These receptors all stem from a man aged 55 to 70 with acute or convalescent COVID-19.

This sequence joins TRBV28 and TRBJ1-4, with 9 bases fitting TRBD1. The germline gives CDR1 MDHEN, CDR2 SYDVKM. The V segment lost 6 bases and the J segment 8 bases; nucleotides outside the gene matches: 7. CDR3 length: 14 residues. The CDR3 DNA is TGTGCCAGCAGCCCGGGACAGGGTTGGGAAAAACTGTTTTTT. This gives the protein CASSPGQGWEKLFF.

The chain links TRBV24-1 to TRBJ1-4; TRBD1 is a possible D gene (6 bases). The CDR3 runs 14 residues. Deletions cut 4 bases from V and 4 bases from J, with 9 bases between. Germline CDR1 reads KGHDR; CDR2 reads SFDVKD. In DNA form, the CDR3 reads TGTGCCACCAGTGAGGGACACTTTAATGAAAAACTGTTTTTT. It codes for CATSEGHFNEKLFF.

The gene calls are TRBV5-1 and TRBJ1-2; 12 positions match TRBD1. The CDR3 has 18 residues. V lost 0 bases and J lost 5; bases outside the gene matches: 11. The germline CDR1 and CDR2 sequences are SGHRS and YFSETQ. Here the CDR3 reads CASSLGQRGTGGAYGYTF. CDR3 in DNA: TGCGCCAGCAGCTTGGGTCAAAGAGGGACAGGGGGCGCGTATGGCTACACCTTC.

The chain employs TRBV9 and TRBJ1-5, with D possibly matching TRBD1 (5 bases). V lost 0 bases, J lost 4 bases, and 11 bases lay in between. The CDR3 consists of 15 residues. Germline-derived CDR1 and CDR2 are SGDLS and YYNGEE. The CDR3 sequence: CASSVGGGLNQPQHF. The CDR3 DNA reads as TGTGCCAGCAGCGTAGGTGGGGGACTAAATCAGCCCCAGCATTTT.

The chain combines TRBV13 with TRBJ2-5; possibly TRBD1 for D (6 bases). From germline, CDR1 is PRHDT and CDR2 FYEKMQ (reference sequence). This CDR3 is 17 amino acids long. The ends were cut back, 1 base at V and 4 bases at J, with 19 bases in the middle. This CDR3 is CASSLAGNYRDVETQYF. CDR3 in DNA: TGTGCCAGCAGCTTAGCCGGGAATTACAGGGATGTAGAGACCCAGTACTTC.

V gene TRBV11-3 combines with J gene TRBJ2-1; 8 nucleotides agree with TRBD2. CDR1 and CDR2 (germline): SGHNT, YENEEA. The CDR3 contains 16 residues. Losses at the gene ends were 2 bases for V and 7 bases for J; bases not matched to a gene: 10. The CDR3 here is CASSLHGGALGNEQFF. CDR3 bases: TGTGCCAGCAGCTTACACGGGGGGGCCCTAGGGAATGAGCAGTTCTTC.

The chain uses TRBV5-1 and TRBJ2-7, with TRBD1 as a possible D gene (5 bases). The CDR3 consists of 13 residues. V was pared by 4 bases and J by 0 bases, with 8 bases between. Germline CDR1 is SGHRS and CDR2 is YFSETQ. The CDR3 sequence: CASSPDNSYEQYF. In DNA, the CDR3 is TGCGCCAGCAGCCCGGACAACTCCTACGAGCAGTACTTC.

In nucleotides, the CDR3 is TGTGCCAGAAGCTTTACGGGGGGGCCATCGTCCGAGCAGTACTTC. This sequence encodes CARSFTGGPSSEQYF. The gene calls are TRBV5-3 and TRBJ2-7; TRBD2 agrees at 8 bases. TRBV5-3 is placed among ORFs of uncertain function. There are 15 residues in the CDR3. V gave up 2 bases and J gave up 6 bases; unmatched junction bases: 10.

V is TRBV6-5 and J is TRBJ2-7, with TRBD1 as a possible D gene (6 bases). CDR3 length: 14 residues. CDR1 is MNHEY, CDR2 SVGAGI, per germline. Between the trimmed V and J ends, which lost 6 bases and 6 bases, there was a span of 18 bases. In nucleotides, the CDR3 is TGTGCCAGCAGATCGCGACAGGTTCTGGGCGAGCAGTACTTC. Protein product: CASRSRQVLGEQYF.

The chain recombines TRBV6-5 with TRBJ1-1, with D possibly being TRBD1 (6 bases). Trimming removed 2 bases from V and 0 bases from J, with 10 bases in between. Germline values: CDR1 MNHEY, CDR2 SVGAGI. This CDR3 region has 15 residues. CDR3 nucleotides: TGTGCCAGCAGTTACCCGCAGGGGCTGAACACTGAAGCTTTCTTT. Translation: CASSYPQGLNTEAFF.